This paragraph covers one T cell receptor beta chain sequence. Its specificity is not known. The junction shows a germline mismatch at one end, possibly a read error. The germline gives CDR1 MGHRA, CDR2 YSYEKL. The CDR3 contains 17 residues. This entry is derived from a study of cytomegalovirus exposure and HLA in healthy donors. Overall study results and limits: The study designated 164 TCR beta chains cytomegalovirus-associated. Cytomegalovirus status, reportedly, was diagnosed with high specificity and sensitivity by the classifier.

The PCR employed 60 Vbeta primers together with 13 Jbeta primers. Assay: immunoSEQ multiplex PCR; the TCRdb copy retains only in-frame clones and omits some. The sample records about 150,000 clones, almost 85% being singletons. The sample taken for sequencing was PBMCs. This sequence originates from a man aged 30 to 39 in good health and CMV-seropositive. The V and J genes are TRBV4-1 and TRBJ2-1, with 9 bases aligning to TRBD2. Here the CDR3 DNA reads TGCGCCAGCAGCCAAGATGGGGGGACTAGCTCCCACAATGAGCAGTTCTTC. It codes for CASSQDGGTSSHNEQFF.